These 14 T cell receptor beta chains share one sample of origin, sequenced in a study of blood T cell repertoires in COVID-19. Produced via immunoSEQ multiplex PCR; TCRdb's table is partial and in-frame only. The table shows some 290,000 clones, with roughly nine tenths occurring only once. The sample taken for sequencing was peripheral blood. All receptors come from a woman aged 50 to 60 who had recovered from COVID-19.

The rearrangement uses TRBV7-2 and TRBJ2-7; TRBD1 agrees at 7 bases. The CDR3 spans 15 residues. Germline values: CDR1 SGHTA, CDR2 FQGNSA. V dropped 5 bases and J dropped 3; count of bases not matched to a gene: 10. The CDR3 nucleotides are TGTGCCAGCAGCCCTGACAGGGATCGGTTCTACGAGCAGTACTTC. Translated, it gives CASSPDRDRFYEQYF.

J is TRBJ1-2 and V is TRBV9, with D possibly matching TRBD1 (5 bases). V was cut by 2 bases and J by 1 base, with 6 bases left in between. Germline values: CDR1 SGDLS, CDR2 YYNGEE. This CDR3 contains 13 residues. In DNA form, the CDR3 reads TGTGCCAGCAGCGTTGACAGTAACTATGGCTACACCTTC. Translated: CASSVDSNYGYTF. Filled out from reference TRBV9 and TRBJ1-2, the complete variable domain reads DSGVTQTPKHLITATGQRVTLRCSPRSGDLSVYWYQQSLDQGLQFLIQYYNGEERAKGNILERFSAQQFPDLHSELNLSSLELGDSALYFCASSVDSNYGYTFGSGTRLTVV.

The CDR3 DNA reads TGTGCCAGCAGTAACAGGGGGCGCCACACCGGGGAGCTGTTTTTT. Its translation is CASSNRGRHTGELFF. The chain links TRBV6-5 to TRBJ2-2; TRBD1 matches 9 bases. Germline CDR1 and CDR2: MNHEY and SVGAGI. With 5 bases clipped from V and 3 bases from J, the junction kept 4 bases outside the gene matches. The CDR3 contains 15 residues.

The CDR3 nucleotides read TGCGCCAGCAGCCAAGATTTTGGGACAGGGTACCATCAGCCCCAGCATTTT. Amino acids: CASSQDFGTGYHQPQHF. The chain combines TRBV4-3 with TRBJ1-5, with 9 positions matching TRBD1. CDR1 LGHNA and CDR2 YSLEER come from the germline V gene. V lost 0 bases to trimming and J lost 5 bases; unmatched junction nucleotides: 8. The CDR3 contains 17 residues.

Only one count was recorded for this clone. V gene TRBV5-6 combines with J gene TRBJ2-7; D call uncertain. The CDR3 spans 14 residues. The germline V and J ends were trimmed by 0 bases and 3 bases, with 10 bases remaining between them. The germline V gene encodes CDR1 SGHDT and CDR2 YYEEEE. Here the CDR3 DNA reads TGTGCCAGCAGCTTGGGTGGGCCCAACTACGAGCAGTACTTC. Translation gives CASSLGGPNYEQYF.

V and J are TRBV5-1 and TRBJ2-7; 10 bases are a match to TRBD2. Germline loops: CDR1 SGHRS, CDR2 YFSETQ. The CDR3 is 15 amino acids. The junction had 10 bases not matched to a gene; V was cut back by 7 bases and J by 3 bases. CDR3 amino acids: CASAKSGGAIYEQYF. In DNA form, the CDR3 reads TGCGCCAGCGCCAAGAGCGGGGGGGCAATCTACGAGCAGTACTTC.

The CDR3 region is CASSYPGTNEKLFF. The CDR3, as DNA: TGTGCCAGTAGCTACCCGGGGACTAATGAAAAACTGTTTTTT. V and J are TRBV19 and TRBJ1-4; D remains ambiguous. This CDR3 comprises 14 residues. Germline-derived CDR1 and CDR2 are LNHDA and SQIVND (reference sequence). V dropped 6 bases and J dropped 2 bases, with 10 bases sitting between them.

The chain joins TRBV3-1 (or the pseudogene TRBV3-2) to TRBJ1-1, with 7 bases identical to TRBD1. The CDR3 loop spans 16 amino acids. CDR1 and CDR2 (germline): LGHDT, YNNKEL (reference sequence). V lost 6 bases and J lost 1; bases outside the gene matches: 11. This chain's CDR3 is CASRPMRQGWNTEAFF. In DNA form, the CDR3 reads TGTGCCAGCAGACCCATGAGACAGGGCTGGAACACTGAAGCTTTCTTT.

J is TRBJ2-7 and V is TRBV3-1 (or the pseudogene TRBV3-2), with D possibly being TRBD1 (6 bases). The germline gives CDR1 LGHDT, CDR2 YNNKEL (reference sequence). This CDR3 region has 13 residues. Trimming removed 1 base from V and 4 bases from J, with 8 bases in between. The CDR3 sequence is CASSQVTGYEQYF. The CDR3, as DNA: TGTGCCAGCAGCCAAGTTACAGGGTACGAGCAGTACTTC.

This clone came up a few times. The J gene is TRBJ1-1, the V gene TRBV5-1; unclear D gene. The V and J ends lost 1 base and 5 bases respectively, with 9 bases between them. The CDR3 is 13 amino acids. Germline CDR1 SGHRS, CDR2 YFSETQ. The CDR3 nucleotides read TGCGCCAGCAGCTTGCTGGGAGGGACTGAAGCTTTCTTT. This sequence encodes CASSLLGGTEAFF.

This clone was counted once. The J gene is TRBJ2-3, the V gene TRBV19; D perhaps matches TRBD1 (5 bases). V gave up 6 bases and J gave up 6 bases, with 22 bases separating them. The CDR3 is made up of 16 amino acids. The V gene's germline CDR1 is LNHDA and CDR2 SQIVND (reference sequence). This CDR3 reads CASSTSPTGPGDTQYF. DNA for the CDR3: TGTGCCAGTAGCACCTCTCCTACAGGCCCCGGGGATACGCAGTATTTT. Full variable domain (rest looked up from reference TRBV19 and TRBJ2-3): DGGITQSPKYLFRKEGQNVTLSCEQNLNHDAMYWYRQDPGQGLRLIYYSQIVNDFQKGDIAEGYSVSREKKESFPLTVTSAQKNPTAFYLCASSTSPTGPGDTQYFGPGTRLTVL.

The chain employs TRBV2 and TRBJ1-2, with TRBD1 as a possible D gene (5 bases). Germline CDR1 SNHLY, CDR2 FYNNEI. Trimming took 4 bases from V and 3 from J, leaving 15 bases between them. The CDR3 consists of 15 residues. CDR3 DNA: TGTGCCAGCAGTGCGGTGCAGGGAATCCACTATGGCTACACCTTC. It specifies CASSAVQGIHYGYTF.

The V and J genes are TRBV4-2 and TRBJ2-7; weak D call: TRBD1 (5 bases). Trimming removed 4 bases from V and 2 bases from J, with 12 bases in between. This CDR3 has 14 amino acids. The germline gives CDR1 LGHNA, CDR2 YNFKEQ. The CDR3 loop is CASSPDQGPYEQYF. The CDR3 nucleotides read TGTGCCAGCAGCCCCGATCAGGGTCCCTACGAGCAGTACTTC.

This chain uses TRBV30 with TRBJ2-7, with D unresolved. The V gene lost 3 bases and the J gene lost 0 bases, with 3 bases spanning the gap. Per germline, CDR1 GTSNPN and CDR2 SVGIG (reference sequence). The CDR3 runs to 11 residues. Written as DNA, the CDR3 is TGTGCCTGGAGCAGCTCCTACGAGCAGTACTTC. Translating it yields CAWSSSYEQYF.